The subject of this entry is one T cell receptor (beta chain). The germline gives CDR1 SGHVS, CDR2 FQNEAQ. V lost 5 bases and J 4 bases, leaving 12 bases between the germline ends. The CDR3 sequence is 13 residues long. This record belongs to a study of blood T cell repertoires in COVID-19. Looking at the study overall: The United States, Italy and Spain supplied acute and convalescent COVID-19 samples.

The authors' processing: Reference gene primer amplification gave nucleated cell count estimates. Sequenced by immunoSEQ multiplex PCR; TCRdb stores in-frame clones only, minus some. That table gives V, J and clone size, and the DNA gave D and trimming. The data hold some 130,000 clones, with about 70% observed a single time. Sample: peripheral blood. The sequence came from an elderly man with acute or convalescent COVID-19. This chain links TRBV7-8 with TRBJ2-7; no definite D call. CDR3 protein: CASSPSRSYEQYF. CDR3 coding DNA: TGTGCCAGCAGCCCGAGTAGGAGTTACGAGCAGTACTTC.